Listed below are T cell receptor beta chains from one sample, sequenced in a study of T cells in Graves' hyperthyroidism and ophthalmopathy. TCRdb ran MiXCR on the multiplex PCR reads and lists one entry per CDR3 protein. The table includes about 380,000 distinct CDR3 sequences, approximately 14% detected once. Sequenced: blood. All receptors derive from a woman aged 55-69 years with Graves' hyperthyroidism. Both conserved end residues are part of each CDR3. Fields, in order: V gene, clone size, J gene, D gene, CDR3 protein, CDR3 DNA. A D gene is named only where the DNA matches it firmly. Some rows mark clone size as missing; the rest say once, few, many or name a class of expanded clone.

TRBV9	.	TRBJ2-1	TRBD1	CASSNRDRAPDRGEQFF	TGTGCCAGCAGCAACCGGGACAGGGCACCGGATCGGGGTGAGCAGTTCTTC
TRBV20-1	many	TRBJ2-5	.	CSARDDGETQYF	TGCAGTGCTAGAGACGATGGGGAGACCCAGTACTTC
TRBV27	many	TRBJ2-7	TRBD2	CASSPGTSGGYEQYF	TGTGCCAGCAGTCCCGGGACTAGCGGAGGCTACGAGCAGTACTTC
TRBV6-6	many	TRBJ1-5	TRBD1	CASSYSRGQSFAPQHF	TGTGCCAGCAGTTACTCGAGGGGGCAGTCCTTTGCACCCCAGCATTTT
TRBV7-8	many	TRBJ1-5	.	CASSLGVRNQPQHF	TGTGCCAGCAGCTTAGGGGTTCGCAATCAGCCCCAGCATTTT
TRBV28	many	TRBJ2-1	.	CATLASWGRNEQFF	TGTGCCACTCTGGCTTCTTGGGGGAGAAATGAGCAGTTCTTC
TRBV2	many	TRBJ2-3	.	CASRLGQAGTDSTDTQYF	TGTGCCAGCAGGCTGGGGCAGGCGGGGACTGACAGCACAGATACGCAGTATTTT
TRBV6-2/TRBV6-3	many	TRBJ1-1	TRBD1	CASSGQGGSEAFF	TGTGCCAGCAGCGGACAGGGTGGTTCTGAAGCTTTCTTT
TRBV29-1	many	TRBJ1-1	.	CSVEGDTEAFF	TGCAGCGTTGAGGGAGACACTGAAGCTTTCTTT
TRBV29-1	many	TRBJ1-2	TRBD1	CSVVTGGSNYGYTF	TGCAGCGTTGTGACAGGGGGTTCAAACTATGGCTACACCTTC
TRBV28	few	TRBJ1-1	.	CASGVQGTNTEAFF	TGTGCCAGCGGCGTACAGGGAACAAACACTGAAGCTTTCTTT
TRBV11-2	.	TRBJ2-1	TRBD1	CASSLGPGGVGYEQFF	TGTGCCAGCAGCTTAGGTCCAGGGGGCGTCGGCTATGAGCAGTTCTTC
TRBV13	few	TRBJ2-1	.	CASSFFPNPYNEQFF	TGTGCCAGCAGCTTTTTCCCCAATCCCTACAATGAGCAGTTCTTC
TRBV7-2	many	TRBJ2-7	TRBD2	CASSPRAGNYEQYF	TGTGCCAGCAGCCCCCGAGCGGGAAACTACGAGCAGTACTTC
TRBV7-9	few	TRBJ1-5	TRBD1	CASSLQGGANQPQHF	TGTGCCAGCAGCTTACAGGGGGGGGCTAATCAGCCCCAGCATTTT
TRBV2	many	TRBJ2-3	TRBD2	CASSEVGLAGDTQYF	TGTGCCAGCAGTGAAGTAGGTCTAGCGGGAGATACGCAGTATTTT
TRBV20-1	many	TRBJ2-5	TRBD2	CSARDSGLASQETQYF	TGCAGTGCTAGAGATTCGGGACTAGCGTCCCAAGAGACCCAGTACTTC
TRBV30	many	TRBJ1-1	TRBD1	CAWTTGTNTEAFF	TGTGCCTGGACGACAGGGACGAACACTGAAGCTTTCTTT
TRBV5-1	few	TRBJ2-7	TRBD1	CASSLDTGQGYEQYF	TGCGCCAGCAGCTTGGACACGGGACAGGGTTACGAGCAGTACTTC
TRBV30	many	TRBJ1-6	TRBD1	CAWRGGLTGSPLHF	TGTGCCTGGAGAGGGGGCCTGACCGGTTCACCCCTCCACTTT